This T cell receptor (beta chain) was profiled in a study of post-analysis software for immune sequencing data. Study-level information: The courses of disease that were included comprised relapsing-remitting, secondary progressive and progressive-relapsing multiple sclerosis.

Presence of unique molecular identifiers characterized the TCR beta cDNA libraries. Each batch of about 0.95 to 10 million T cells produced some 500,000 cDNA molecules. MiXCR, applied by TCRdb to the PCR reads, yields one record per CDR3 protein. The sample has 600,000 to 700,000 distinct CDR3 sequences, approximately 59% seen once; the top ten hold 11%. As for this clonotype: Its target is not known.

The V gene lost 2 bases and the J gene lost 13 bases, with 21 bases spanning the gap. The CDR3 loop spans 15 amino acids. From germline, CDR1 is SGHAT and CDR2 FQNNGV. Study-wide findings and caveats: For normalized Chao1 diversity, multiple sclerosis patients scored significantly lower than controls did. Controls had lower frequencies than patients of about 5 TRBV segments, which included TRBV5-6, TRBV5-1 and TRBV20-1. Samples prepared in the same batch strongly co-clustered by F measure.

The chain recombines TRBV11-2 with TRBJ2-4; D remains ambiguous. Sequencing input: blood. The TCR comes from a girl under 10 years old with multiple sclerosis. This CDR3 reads CASSLLLIRREEQYF. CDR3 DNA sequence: TGTGCCAGCAGCTTACTCCTGATACGGCGCGAGGAGCAGTACTTC. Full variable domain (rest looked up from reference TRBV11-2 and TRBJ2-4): EAGVAQSPRYKIIEKRQSVAFWCNPISGHATLYWYQQILGQGPKLLIQFQNNGVVDDSQLPKDRFSAERLKGVDSTLKIQPAKLEDSAVYLCASSLLLIRREEQYFGAGTRLSVL.